Listed here are 18 T cell receptor beta chains from one sample, sequenced in a study of cytomegalovirus exposure and HLA in healthy donors. PCR amplification relied on 60 Vbeta primers (plus 13 Jbeta primers). TCRdb keeps only in-frame clones here, not all; method: immunoSEQ multiplex PCR. Altogether more than 100,000 clones are present, over 50% being singletons, with the ten largest covering under 9%. Specimen: PBMCs. These receptors came from a woman in her thirties or forties in good health and CMV-seropositive.

This chain's CDR3 is CASSGGPQYF. CDR3 DNA sequence: TGTGCCAGCAGTGGGGGGCCCCAGTACTTC. This chain joins TRBV6-1 and TRBJ2-5, with D maybe TRBD1 (6 bases). V was trimmed by 4 bases and J by 9 bases, leaving 6 bases between them. The germline gives CDR1 MNHNS, CDR2 SASEGT. The CDR3 spans 10 residues.

CDR3 amino acids: CASIGTGLNTEAFF. The DNA for the CDR3 is TGTGCCAGCATCGGGACAGGCCTGAACACTGAAGCTTTCTTT. The V and J genes are TRBV6-1 and TRBJ1-1; 8 bases agree with TRBD1. The CDR3 loop spans 14 amino acids. The germline CDR1 and CDR2 sequences are MNHNS and SASEGT. The trim removed 7 bases at V and 0 bases at J, leaving 4 bases unmatched.

The CDR3 sequence is CASSNAGEQYF. Here the CDR3 DNA reads TGTGCCAGCAGTAACGCGGGGGAGCAGTACTTC. The chain carries TRBV6-5 and TRBJ2-7; a weak D match, TRBD2 (6 bases). The CDR3 has 11 residues. The germline CDR1 and CDR2 sequences are MNHEY and SVGAGI. Deletions cut 5 bases from V and 7 bases from J, with 9 bases between.

The table lists this clone with a few counts. The chain links TRBV28 to TRBJ1-2; the match to TRBD1 covers 12 bases. V lost 1 base, J lost 7 bases, and 7 bases stayed unmatched. Germline V gene lookup returns CDR1 MDHEN and CDR2 SYDVKM. The CDR3 length is 16 residues. The CDR3 DNA follows: TGTGCCAGCAGTTTATCTCCGGGACAGGGGGCTAGTGGCTACACCTTC. This encodes CASSLSPGQGASGYTF.

The chain links TRBV2 to TRBJ2-7; 11 nucleotides match TRBD2. The V gene end was trimmed by 6 bases and the J gene end by 2 bases; junction bases not matched to a gene: 9. This CDR3 region has 16 residues. The germline gives CDR1 SNHLY, CDR2 FYNNEI. CDR3 bases: TGTGCCAGCAGGGGGACTAGCGGAACGAAAACCTACGAGCAGTACTTC. Translated, it gives CASRGTSGTKTYEQYF.

This chain connects TRBV28 to TRBJ1-2; D is perhaps TRBD1 (5 bases). V lost 3 bases to trimming and J lost 3 bases, with 17 bases between them. CDR1 is MDHEN and CDR2 is SYDVKM in the germline V gene. This CDR3 is built from 16 residues. The CDR3 sequence is CASSLTFVGGHYGYTF. DNA of the CDR3: TGTGCCAGCAGTTTGACGTTCGTCGGGGGACACTATGGCTACACCTTC.

This rearrangement joins TRBV19 to TRBJ1-1; maybe TRBD1 (5 bases). From germline, CDR1 is LNHDA and CDR2 SQIVND (reference sequence). The V end lost 7 bases, the J end lost 2 bases, and 11 bases lay between the germline ends. This CDR3 has 13 residues. CDR3 DNA sequence: TGTGCCAGTACTAAGGGACTTAACACTGAAGCTTTCTTT. Protein sequence: CASTKGLNTEAFF.

The rearrangement joins TRBV10-1 to TRBJ2-2, with TRBD1 as a possible D gene (6 bases). The CDR3 length is 15 residues. Germline V CDR1 and CDR2: WNHNN, SYGVQD (reference sequence). Deletions cut 8 bases from V and 3 bases from J, with 16 bases between. As DNA, the CDR3 is TGCGCCAGCGGCCGGCAGGCAGGGGACACCGGGGAGCTGTTTTTT. Residues: CASGRQAGDTGELFF.

The chain recombines TRBV5-8 with TRBJ1-5; 8 bases match TRBD1. Germline V gene lookup returns CDR1 SGHTS and CDR2 YDEGEE. The CDR3 runs 14 residues. After removal of 4 bases from V and 5 bases from J, the junction contained 5 bases not matched to a gene. The CDR3 sequence is CASSPRGRDQPQHF. The CDR3 region has the DNA TGTGCCAGCAGCCCCAGGGGGCGAGATCAGCCCCAGCATTTT.

This clone was found a few times. The V call is TRBV2, the J call TRBJ1-5; perhaps TRBD1 as D (6 bases). The CDR3 extends over 14 amino acids. Germline loops: CDR1 SNHLY, CDR2 FYNNEI. V was cut by 3 bases and J by 4 bases, with 10 bases left in between. The CDR3 reads CASSDDRRNQPQHF. The CDR3 DNA is TGTGCCAGCAGTGATGACAGGCGAAATCAGCCCCAGCATTTT.

The V and J genes are TRBV7-6 and TRBJ2-5; D is undetermined. The CDR3 has 12 amino acids. V lost 5 bases, J lost 1 base, and 5 bases lay in between. In germline, CDR1 is SGHVS, CDR2 FNYEAQ. The CDR3, as DNA: TGTGCCAGCAGCCCCCGCCAAGAGACCCAGTACTTC. Residues: CASSPRQETQYF.

V usage is TRBV11-2 and J usage is TRBJ1-1; perhaps TRBD1 as D (5 bases). CDR3 length equals 16 residues. Trimming shortened V by 1 base and J by 6 bases, and 18 bases separated the two germline ends. Germline CDR1 is SGHAT and CDR2 is FQNNGV. CDR3: CASSLALDSPVAEAFF. The CDR3, as DNA: TGTGCCAGCAGCTTAGCCCTAGACAGCCCGGTGGCTGAAGCTTTCTTT.

This clone has just a few counts. J is TRBJ1-1 and V is TRBV6-1, with a tentative D call TRBD1 (6 bases). The V end was cut by 3 bases, the J end by 1 base, with 12 bases between. CDR3 length equals 15 residues. Looked up from germline, CDR1 is MNHNS and CDR2 is SASEGT. The CDR3 nucleotides read TGTGCCAGCAGTGATCACAGGGTCGGGAACACTGAAGCTTTCTTT. Translated: CASSDHRVGNTEAFF.

The rearrangement joins TRBV4-2 to TRBJ2-7, with 10 bases matching TRBD1. Losses at the gene ends were 3 bases for V and 9 bases for J; bases not matched to a gene: 14. CDR1 and CDR2 (germline): LGHNA, YNFKEQ. This CDR3 is 16 amino acids long. The CDR3 sequence: CASSHDTGGQGYWQYF. The CDR3 DNA is TGTGCCAGCAGCCACGATACCGGGGGACAGGGGTATTGGCAGTACTTC.

The chain has TRBV5-1 and TRBJ2-1; TRBD2 matches 7 bases. J was trimmed by 5 bases and V by 6 bases; bases with no gene match: 8. Germline V gives CDR1 SGHRS, CDR2 YFSETQ. CDR3 length: 14 residues. This CDR3 is CASTWVGLNNEQFF. In nucleotides, the CDR3 is TGCGCCAGCACCTGGGTGGGACTAAACAATGAGCAGTTCTTC.

This chain joins TRBV18 and TRBJ1-1; TRBD1 matches 9 bases. The CDR3 length is 15 residues. Germline V lookup: CDR1 KGHSH, CDR2 LQKENI. Losses at the gene ends were 5 bases for V and 2 bases for J; bases not matched to a gene: 6. The chain's CDR3 is CASSDTGGRNTEAFF. DNA for the CDR3: TGTGCCAGCTCAGATACAGGGGGCCGAAACACTGAAGCTTTCTTT.

The gene calls are TRBV7-2 and TRBJ1-1; D gene unclear. In germline, CDR1 is SGHTA, CDR2 FQGNSA. The CDR3 is 14 residues long. V was trimmed by 1 base and J by 3 bases, leaving 9 bases between them. The CDR3 loop is CASSLVFRDTEAFF. Written as DNA, the CDR3 is TGTGCCAGCAGCTTAGTTTTTCGGGACACTGAAGCTTTCTTT.

This clone was seen a handful of times. The chain links TRBV11-2 to TRBJ2-1; D might be TRBD2 (5 bases). From germline, CDR1 is SGHAT and CDR2 FQNNGV. V dropped 7 bases and J dropped 9 bases, with 13 bases sitting between them. This CDR3 has 12 residues. CDR3 sequence: CASNRLGGEQFF. The CDR3 DNA reads as TGTGCCAGCAACCGACTCGGAGGTGAGCAGTTCTTC.